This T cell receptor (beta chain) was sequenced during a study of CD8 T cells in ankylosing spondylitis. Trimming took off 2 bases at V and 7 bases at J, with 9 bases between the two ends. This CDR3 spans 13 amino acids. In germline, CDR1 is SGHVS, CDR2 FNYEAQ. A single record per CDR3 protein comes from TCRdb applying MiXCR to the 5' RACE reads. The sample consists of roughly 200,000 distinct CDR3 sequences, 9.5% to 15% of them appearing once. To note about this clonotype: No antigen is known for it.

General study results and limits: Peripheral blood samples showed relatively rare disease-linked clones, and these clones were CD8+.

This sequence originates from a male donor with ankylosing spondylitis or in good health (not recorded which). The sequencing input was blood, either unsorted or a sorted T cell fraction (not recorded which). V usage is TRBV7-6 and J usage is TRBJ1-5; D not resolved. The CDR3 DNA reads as TGTGCCAGCAGCTTAAGCCAGCTCCAGCCCCAGCATTTT. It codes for CASSLSQLQPQHF.